These 18 T cell receptor beta chains share one sample of origin, sequenced in a study of T cell responses to AZD1222 COVID-19 vaccine. Libraries were prepared by immunoSEQ multiplex PCR; TCRdb keeps only in-frame clonotypes and omits some of them. In the table there are about 200,000 clones, 80% to 95% of which are singletons. Sequencing used peripheral blood, obtained 28 days after the second AZD1222 dose. All receptors derive from an adult who received the AZD1222 COVID-19 vaccine.

This chain joins TRBV11-2 and TRBJ1-1; D is perhaps TRBD1 (6 bases). The V gene lost 4 bases and the J gene lost 3 bases, with 21 bases spanning the gap. CDR1 SGHAT and CDR2 FQNNGV come from the germline V gene. This CDR3 has 17 residues. Here the CDR3 DNA reads TGTGCCAGCAGCTGGAAGTTCAGGGGAGTGGGGGACACTGAAGCTTTCTTT. This encodes CASSWKFRGVGDTEAFF. Full variable domain (outside the CDR3, taken from reference TRBV11-2 and TRBJ1-1): EAGVAQSPRYKIIEKRQSVAFWCNPISGHATLYWYQQILGQGPKLLIQFQNNGVVDDSQLPKDRFSAERLKGVDSTLKIQPAKLEDSAVYLCASSWKFRGVGDTEAFFGQGTRLTVV.

This chain uses TRBV4-1 with TRBJ2-3; D uncertain. The V end was cut by 1 base, the J end by 1 base, with 12 bases between. From germline, CDR1 is MGHRA and CDR2 YSYEKL. This CDR3 spans 16 amino acids. The CDR3 nucleotides read TGCGCCAGCAGCCAAGTTCCCGTACGCGGCACAGATACGCAGTATTTT. It encodes CASSQVPVRGTDTQYF.

This chain joins TRBV24-1 and TRBJ2-2; tentative D call: TRBD2 (5 bases). V lost 9 bases to trimming and J lost 4 bases, with 11 bases between them. This CDR3 comprises 13 residues. The germline V gene has CDR1 KGHDR and CDR2 SFDVKD. DNA for the CDR3: TGTGCCACCGACACCGGGGTCACCGGGGAGCTGTTTTTT. This gives the protein CATDTGVTGELFF.

This chain links TRBV7-2 with TRBJ2-5; 13 bases line up with TRBD2. CDR3 length equals 17 residues. The V gene's germline CDR1 is SGHTA and CDR2 FQGNSA. The V gene end was trimmed by 6 bases and the J gene end by 5 bases; junction bases not matched to a gene: 12. As DNA, the CDR3 is TGTGCCAGCAGACTAACTAGCGGGAGGGCCGAGAGGGAGACCCAGTACTTC. It codes for CASRLTSGRAERETQYF.

The chain combines TRBV27 with TRBJ2-6; D is possibly TRBD2 (6 bases). Germline V gene sequence: CDR1 MNHEY, CDR2 SMNVEV (reference sequence). Between the trimmed V and J ends, which lost 2 bases and 1 base, there was a span of 9 bases. The CDR3 runs 16 residues. The CDR3 is CASSLGGFSGANVLTF. The CDR3 nucleotides read TGTGCCAGCAGTTTAGGGGGGTTTTCTGGGGCCAACGTCCTGACTTTC.

The genes are TRBV28 and TRBJ1-4; D call uncertain. V lost 3 bases, J lost 8 bases, and 16 bases lay in between. The CDR3 runs 15 residues. Per the germline V gene, CDR1 is MDHEN and CDR2 is SYDVKM. CDR3 coding DNA: TGTGCCAGCAGTTTGTTCACCCCTGGAGAAGAAAAACTGTTTTTT. Encoded protein: CASSLFTPGEEKLFF.

V and J are TRBV2 and TRBJ1-6; weak D call: TRBD1 (6 bases). The CDR3 is 14 residues long. CDR1 and CDR2 (germline): SNHLY, FYNNEI. Trimming shortened V by 9 bases and J by 7 bases, and 16 bases separated the two germline ends. This chain's CDR3 is CASRPGVSNSPLHF. Written as DNA, the CDR3 is TGTGCCAGTCGACCAGGGGTGTCCAATTCACCCCTCCACTTT.

The gene calls are TRBV19 and TRBJ1-2; the D gene is possibly TRBD1 (5 bases). Germline loops: CDR1 LNHDA, CDR2 SQIVND (reference sequence). V shed 1 base and J shed 8 bases, with 11 bases lying between them. The length of the CDR3 is 13 residues. CDR3 residues: CASSIGGDRGYTF. The CDR3 DNA sequence: TGTGCCAGTAGTATAGGAGGGGATCGGGGCTACACCTTC.

J is TRBJ2-3 and V is TRBV19; 8 nucleotides match TRBD2. J was trimmed by 5 bases and V by 6 bases; bases with no gene match: 10. Germline CDR1 LNHDA, CDR2 SQIVND (reference sequence). There are 15 residues in the CDR3. CDR3 residues: CASSPPGLGRDTQYF. CDR3 in DNA: TGTGCCAGTAGCCCTCCGGGACTAGGGAGAGATACGCAGTATTTT.

On this clone: Distinct nucleotide sequences in the sample also encode this CDR3. The V and J genes are TRBV30 and TRBJ2-5; no clear D. The V end lost 3 bases, the J end lost 2 bases, and 4 bases lay between the germline ends. The V gene's germline CDR1 is GTSNPN and CDR2 SVGIG (reference sequence). The CDR3 totals 11 residues. This chain's CDR3 is CAWSAQETQYF. CDR3 sequence (DNA): TGTGCCTGGAGCGCTCAAGAGACCCAGTACTTC.

The chain uses TRBV30 and TRBJ1-2; 12 bases match TRBD1. Germline V gives CDR1 GTSNPN, CDR2 SVGIG (reference sequence). The CDR3 contains 13 residues. J lost 8 bases, V lost 2 bases, and 3 bases had no gene match. CDR3 nucleotides: TGTGCCTGGAGTACCGGGACAGGGGGCGGCTACACCTTC. Translating gives CAWSTGTGGGYTF.

This clone was observed once. The genes are TRBV7-9 and TRBJ2-1; TRBD2 matches at 11 bases. The CDR3 runs to 18 residues. CDR1 and CDR2 from the germline V gene are SEHNR and FQNEAQ (reference sequence). The ends lost 4 bases at V and 3 bases at J; junction bases unmatched: 11. CDR3 nucleotide sequence: TGTGCCAGCAGCTCAATGGTCCCGGGGACTAGCGGCTACAATGAGCAGTTCTTC. It codes for CASSSMVPGTSGYNEQFF. The full variable domain, in which reference TRBV7-9 and TRBJ2-1 provide the parts outside the CDR3, is DTGVSQNPRHKITKRGQNVTFRCDPISEHNRLYWYRQTLGQGPEFLTYFQNEAQLEKSRLLSDRFSAERPKGSFSTLEIQRTEQGDSAMYLCASSSMVPGTSGYNEQFFGPGTRLTVL.

The chain has TRBV14 and TRBJ2-1, with D perhaps TRBD2 (5 bases). Trimming shortened V by 5 bases and J by 4 bases, and 15 bases separated the two germline ends. This CDR3 has 15 amino acids. Germline CDR1 is SGHDN and CDR2 is FVKESK. For the CDR3, the DNA is TGTGCCAGCAGCTCGTTTGCGGGTTTTTACAATGAGCAGTTCTTC. It is translated as CASSSFAGFYNEQFF.

The chain combines TRBV5-1 with TRBJ1-2; D gene uncertain. Trimming pared 4 bases from V and 5 bases from J, leaving 12 bases between. Germline CDR1 and CDR2: SGHRS and YFSETQ. This CDR3 has 13 residues. The CDR3 region has the DNA TGCGCCAGCAGCCAGGATGCTTTGTATGGCTACACCTTC. It encodes CASSQDALYGYTF.

This chain links TRBV4-2 with TRBJ1-1, with 9 bases fitting TRBD1. There are 16 residues in the CDR3. CDR1 is LGHNA, CDR2 YNFKEQ, per germline. V dropped 0 bases and J dropped 4; count of bases not matched to a gene: 6. CDR3 loop: CASSQEKGQGGTEAFF. Here the CDR3 DNA reads TGTGCCAGCAGCCAAGAGAAGGGACAGGGAGGCACTGAAGCTTTCTTT.

This rearrangement joins TRBV7-6 to TRBJ2-6; a possible D gene is TRBD1 (6 bases). Germline-derived CDR1 and CDR2 are SGHVS and FNYEAQ. V gave up 5 bases and J gave up 0 bases, with 17 bases separating them. The CDR3 has 18 amino acids. CDR3 region: CASSPLDSADSGANVLTF. CDR3 DNA: TGTGCCAGCAGCCCCTTGGACAGTGCGGACTCTGGGGCCAACGTCCTGACTTTC.

The chain carries TRBV3-1 (or the pseudogene TRBV3-2) and TRBJ2-7, with a possible D match to TRBD2 (6 bases). Germline loops: CDR1 LGHDT, CDR2 YNNKEL (reference sequence). The length of the CDR3 is 14 residues. Trimming pared 4 bases from V and 5 bases from J, leaving 15 bases between. In DNA form, the CDR3 reads TGTGCCAGCAGCCTCAGCGGGTCGGGAAACGAGCAGTACTTC. It is translated as CASSLSGSGNEQYF.

This chain uses TRBV28 with TRBJ1-1; 8 nucleotides line up with TRBD1. The J segment lost 5 bases and the V segment lost 3 bases, leaving 8 bases of the junction unmatched. CDR3 length: 15 amino acids. Germline V gene data show CDR1 as MDHEN and CDR2 as SYDVKM. The CDR3 DNA follows: TGTGCCAGCAGTTTTCCTACAGGGGGAAGGACTGAAGCTTTCTTT. It yields the protein CASSFPTGGRTEAFF.